Below are 19 T cell receptor beta chains sequenced from a single sample in a study of T cells after yellow fever vaccination. TCRdb passed the 5' RACE reads through MiXCR, listing each CDR3 protein once. Counted here are roughly 85,000 distinct CDR3 sequences, 13% occurring once; the ten biggest clones make up 20% to 25%. Material: CD8+ T cells not binding an NS4B(214-222) dextramer, sorted from PBMCs, obtained roughly 20 days after the first yellow fever vaccination. These receptors came from a man in his late teens or twenties who received the YFV17D yellow fever vaccine.

The sample holds a few counts of this clonotype. This sequence joins TRBV7-8 and TRBJ1-3; D gene ambiguous. Between the trimmed V and J ends, which lost 6 bases and 0 bases, there was a span of 6 bases. Germline CDR1 and CDR2: SGHVS and FQNEAQ. This CDR3 is built from 13 residues. The CDR3 DNA follows: TGTGCCAGCAGGGACTCCTCTGGAAACACCATATATTTT. As protein: CASRDSSGNTIYF.

The V and J genes are TRBV6-2 or TRBV6-3 and TRBJ2-7; 9 nucleotides match TRBD2. The germline CDR1 and CDR2 sequences are MNHEY and SVGEGT. This CDR3 has 15 amino acids. The trim removed 6 bases at V and 1 base at J, leaving 7 bases unmatched. The CDR3 region is CASRTISGGSYEQYV. The CDR3, as DNA: TGTGCCAGCAGAACCATTAGCGGGGGATCCTACGAGCAGTACGTC.

V and J are TRBV4-1 and TRBJ2-1; the match to TRBD2 covers 8 bases. CDR1 MGHRA and CDR2 YSYEKL come from the germline V gene. CDR3 size: 19 residues. The junction had 15 bases not matched to a gene; V was cut back by 0 bases and J by 5 bases. As DNA, the CDR3 is TGCGCCAGCAGCCAAGAAGACCGCGGGGCGGGGGGCCTCCACAATGAGCAGTTCTTC. Translated, it gives CASSQEDRGAGGLHNEQFF.

The rearrangement joins TRBV7-9 to TRBJ1-4; 7 bases align to TRBD1. V trimming: 5 bases; J trimming: 6 bases; junction bases outside the gene matches: 6. Per germline, CDR1 SEHNR and CDR2 FQNEAQ (reference sequence). The CDR3 has 14 amino acids. The CDR3 loop reads CASSRSTGDEKLFF. The CDR3 coding sequence is TGTGCCAGCAGCCGCAGTACAGGGGATGAAAAACTGTTTTTT.

This clonotype was counted a few times. The rearrangement uses TRBV4-1 and TRBJ2-1; 9 bases align to TRBD1. Germline values: CDR1 MGHRA, CDR2 YSYEKL. The length of the CDR3 is 16 residues. V was clipped by 4 bases and J by 6 bases; unmatched bases: 10. The CDR3 DNA follows: TGCGCCAGCAGCCGGGACAGGGATGAGGGTCGCAATGAGCAGTTCTTC. This encodes CASSRDRDEGRNEQFF.

The chain has TRBV11-1 and TRBJ1-2; D may be TRBD1 (5 bases). Germline CDR1 SGHAT, CDR2 FQDESV (reference sequence). Deletions cut 3 bases from V and 2 bases from J, with 22 bases between. CDR3 length equals 18 residues. The CDR3 here is CASSFPGTAKISNYGYTF. The CDR3 DNA follows: TGTGCCAGCAGCTTCCCCGGGACCGCCAAGATATCAAACTATGGCTACACCTTC.

This sequence joins TRBV7-9 and TRBJ2-3; 8 bases agree with TRBD1. Germline CDR1 and CDR2: SEHNR and FQNEAQ (reference sequence). Trimming at V came to 5 bases and at J to 0 bases, leaving 10 bases not matched to a gene. This CDR3 is built from 17 residues. The CDR3, as DNA: TGTGCCAGCAGCCTTGGGACAGGTTCAACTAGCACAGATACGCAGTATTTT. This translates into CASSLGTGSTSTDTQYF.

This clonotype was seen a few times. The V and J genes are TRBV10-3 and TRBJ2-7; no reliable D call. V was clipped by 2 bases and J by 2 bases, with 10 bases between them. The CDR3 contains 14 residues. Germline CDR1 ENHRY, CDR2 SYGVKD. This CDR3 is CAISEVAVTYEQYF. The CDR3 DNA is TGTGCCATCAGTGAGGTGGCGGTCACCTACGAGCAGTACTTC.

This clonotype has only a few counts. The V and J genes are TRBV27 and TRBJ2-7; TRBD1 is a possible D gene (6 bases). CDR1 is MNHEY and CDR2 is SMNVEV in the germline V gene (reference sequence). The CDR3 extends over 12 amino acids. V was pared by 7 bases and J by 6 bases, with 13 bases between. CDR3 region: CASNRDTSEQYF. CDR3 nucleotides: TGTGCCAGCAACAGGGATACCTCCGAGCAGTACTTC.

The table lists this clonotype with a few counts. CDR3 sequence: CASSSKTSGGYQETQYF. DNA for the CDR3: TGTGCCAGCAGCTCCAAGACTAGCGGGGGATACCAAGAGACCCAGTACTTC. The chain employs TRBV7-9 and TRBJ2-5; 12 bases map to TRBD2. Germline lookup yields CDR1 SEHNR and CDR2 FQNEAQ (reference sequence). The CDR3 is 17 residues long. V shed 4 bases and J 0 bases; nucleotides not matched to a gene: 6.

This clonotype was recorded a few times. The chain combines TRBV6-5 with TRBJ2-2; 7 positions agree with TRBD1. The germline V gene has CDR1 MNHEY and CDR2 SVGAGI. V lost 4 bases, J lost 6 bases, and 2 bases stayed unmatched. There are 13 residues in the CDR3. CDR3 in amino acids: CASSFQGAGELFF. The CDR3 nucleotides read TGTGCCAGCAGTTTCCAGGGGGCCGGGGAGCTGTTTTTT.

This clonotype was seen only a few times. This chain uses TRBV7-8 with TRBJ2-7, with 7 bases matching TRBD2. Germline CDR1 is SGHVS and CDR2 is FQNEAQ. V trimming: 5 bases; J trimming: 0 bases; junction bases outside the gene matches: 7. There are 15 residues in the CDR3. In DNA, the CDR3 is TGTGCCAGCAGCCACGGGGGGTGGAGCTCCTACGAGCAGTACGTC. Encoded protein: CASSHGGWSSYEQYV.

This clonotype was recorded a few times. The chain recombines TRBV19 with TRBJ2-1, with a tentative D call TRBD2 (6 bases). The germline V gene encodes CDR1 LNHDA and CDR2 SQIVND (reference sequence). Between the trimmed V and J ends, which lost 5 bases and 3 bases, there was a span of 14 bases. This CDR3 spans 15 amino acids. Here the CDR3 reads CASSASWEVYNEQFF. The CDR3 region has the DNA TGTGCCAGTAGTGCGTCCTGGGAGGTCTACAATGAGCAGTTCTTC.

The V and J genes are TRBV7-9 and TRBJ1-5; D may be TRBD1 (5 bases). Germline values: CDR1 SEHNR, CDR2 FQNEAQ (reference sequence). V lost 5 bases and J 0 bases, leaving 8 bases between the germline ends. The CDR3 spans 14 residues. As DNA, the CDR3 is TGTGCCAGCAGCGGGACTGATAGCAATCAGCCCCAGCATTTT. Protein: CASSGTDSNQPQHF.

This clonotype was detected a few times. This rearrangement joins TRBV12-3 or TRBV12-4 to TRBJ1-4; perhaps TRBD1 as D (5 bases). Trimming took off 8 bases at V and 8 bases at J, with 6 bases between the two ends. The CDR3 has 10 amino acids. The CDR3 coding sequence is TGTGCCAGCCGGGGCGAAAAACTGTTTTTT. The encoded protein is CASRGEKLFF.

This clonotype was recorded a few times. This rearrangement joins TRBV6-5 to TRBJ1-5; perhaps TRBD1 as D (6 bases). Trimming stripped 2 bases from V and 1 base from J, with 18 bases between. The CDR3 extends over 18 amino acids. The germline V gene has CDR1 MNHEY and CDR2 SVGAGI. CDR3 amino acids: CASSYPWLGALSNQPQHF. The CDR3 nucleotides read TGTGCCAGCAGTTACCCTTGGTTGGGGGCGCTGAGCAATCAGCCCCAGCATTTT.

This clonotype was seen only a few times. This sequence joins TRBV29-1 and TRBJ2-3; TRBD2 matches 7 bases. The CDR3 runs 16 residues. Germline values: CDR1 SQVTM, CDR2 ANQGSEA. J gave up 3 bases and V 6 bases, and 15 bases lay outside the gene matches. CDR3 protein: CSVGGRGKESTDTQYF. Here the CDR3 DNA reads TGCAGCGTCGGAGGGCGGGGGAAAGAGAGTACAGATACGCAGTATTTT.

The chain employs TRBV27 and TRBJ2-7; unclear D gene. Germline CDR1 reads MNHEY; CDR2 reads SMNVEV (reference sequence). Trimming took off 8 bases at V and 3 bases at J, with 14 bases between the two ends. This CDR3 contains 13 residues. CDR3 in amino acids: CASRLGYGYEQYF. In nucleotides, the CDR3 is TGTGCCAGCCGCCTCGGGTACGGCTACGAGCAGTACTTC.

This clonotype was observed a handful of times. The V call is TRBV4-3, the J call TRBJ2-2; tentatively, D is TRBD2 (5 bases). Trimming left V 1 base short and J 4 bases short, with 19 bases between. The CDR3 has 18 amino acids. Germline V gene sequence: CDR1 LGHNA, CDR2 YSLEER. CDR3 protein: CASSQGTGNGYITGELFF. In nucleotides, the CDR3 is TGCGCCAGCAGCCAAGGGACGGGAAACGGGTATATCACCGGGGAGCTGTTTTTT.